This entry features one T cell receptor (beta chain) sequence. This record belongs to a study of blood T cell repertoires in COVID-19. Original processing notes: Cell counts per sample came from amplifying reference gene primers. Clones were sequenced by immunoSEQ multiplex PCR, and TCRdb holds only the in-frame ones, with some missing. Clone size and the V and J calls come from that table; the DNA yielded D and trimming. This table holds some 450,000 clones, roughly 90% found once. V was clipped by 4 bases and J by 2 bases, with 14 bases between them. The germline V gene has CDR1 SGDLS and CDR2 YYNGEE. This CDR3 region has 15 residues.

What was sequenced was peripheral blood. The rearrangement joins TRBV9 to TRBJ2-3, with a possible D match to TRBD1 (5 bases). The TCR sequence derives from a young man with COVID-19, enrolled during active disease. The chain's CDR3 is CASSTTNRPTDTQYF. The CDR3 DNA follows: TGTGCCAGCAGCACAACCAACAGGCCCACAGATACGCAGTATTTT.